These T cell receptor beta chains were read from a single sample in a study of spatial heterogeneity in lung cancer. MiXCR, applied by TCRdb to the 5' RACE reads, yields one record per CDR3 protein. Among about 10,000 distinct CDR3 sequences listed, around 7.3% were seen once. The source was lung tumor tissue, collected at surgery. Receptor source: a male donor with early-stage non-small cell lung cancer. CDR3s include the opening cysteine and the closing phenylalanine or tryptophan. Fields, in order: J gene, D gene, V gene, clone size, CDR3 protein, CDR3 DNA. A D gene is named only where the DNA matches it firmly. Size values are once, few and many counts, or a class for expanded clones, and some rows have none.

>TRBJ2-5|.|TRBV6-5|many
CASSFEDRQETQYF
TGTGCCAGCAGTTTCGAGGACAGACAAGAGACCCAGTACTTC
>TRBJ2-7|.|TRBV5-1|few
CASSLRDAGPWGYEQYF
TGCGCCAGCAGCTTGAGGGACGCCGGGCCTTGGGGCTACGAGCAGTACTTC
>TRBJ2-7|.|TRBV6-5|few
CASRRGEQGFGPYEQYF
TGTGCCAGCAGGAGAGGGGAACAGGGTTTTGGTCCCTACGAGCAGTACTTC
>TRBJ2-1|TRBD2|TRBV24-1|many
CATSDLKAGRAVNEQFF
TGTGCCACCAGTGATTTGAAGGCAGGGAGGGCGGTTAATGAGCAGTTCTTC
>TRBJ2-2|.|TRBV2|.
CASKRTANTGELFF
TGTGCCAGCAAACGGACAGCGAACACCGGGGAGCTGTTTTTT
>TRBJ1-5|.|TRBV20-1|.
CSAKTHPLGNQPQHF
TGCAGTGCTAAAACTCACCCCCTAGGGAATCAGCCCCAGCATTTT
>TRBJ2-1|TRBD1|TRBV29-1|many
CSVGRGQGLHEQFF
TGCAGCGTTGGGCGGGGACAGGGGTTGCATGAGCAGTTCTTC
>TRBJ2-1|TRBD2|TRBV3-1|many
CASSFREREDYNEQFF
TGTGCCAGCAGCTTTAGAGAGCGGGAGGACTACAATGAGCAGTTCTTC
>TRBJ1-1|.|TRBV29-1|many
CSVEGQLGTEAFF
TGCAGCGTTGAAGGACAATTAGGCACTGAAGCTTTCTTT
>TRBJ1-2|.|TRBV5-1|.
CASSLAEGNYGYTF
TGCGCCAGCAGCTTGGCGGAGGGGAACTATGGCTACACCTTC
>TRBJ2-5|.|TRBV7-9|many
CASSLASDHQETQYF
TGTGCCAGCAGCTTAGCGTCGGATCACCAAGAGACCCAGTACTTC
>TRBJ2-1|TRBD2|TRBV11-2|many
CASSLELAPYNEQFF
TGTGCCAGCAGCTTAGAACTAGCGCCCTACAATGAGCAGTTCTTC
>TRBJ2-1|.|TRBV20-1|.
CSAGIADEQFF
TGCAGTGCTGGGATAGCAGATGAGCAGTTCTTC
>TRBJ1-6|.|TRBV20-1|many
CSATRGYNSPLHF
TGCAGTGCGACCAGGGGCTATAATTCACCCCTCCACTTT
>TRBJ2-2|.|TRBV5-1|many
CASGGGPNTGELFF
TGCGCCAGCGGAGGGGGGCCGAACACCGGGGAGCTGTTTTTT
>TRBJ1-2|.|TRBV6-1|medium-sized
CASSEAQPNYGYTF
TGTGCCAGCAGTGAAGCGCAGCCTAACTATGGCTACACCTTC
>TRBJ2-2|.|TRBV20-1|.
CSAALGTTGELFF
TGCAGTGCAGCTCTAGGGACCACCGGGGAGCTGTTTTTT
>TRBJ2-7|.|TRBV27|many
CASTLTLPGTRGYEQYF
TGTGCCAGCACCCTGACTCTTCCCGGGACAAGGGGGTACGAGCAGTACTTC
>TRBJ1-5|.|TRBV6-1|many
CATASTNSNQPQHF
TGTGCCACCGCCAGTACTAATAGCAATCAGCCCCAGCATTTT
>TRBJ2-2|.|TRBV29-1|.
CSVLLSLNTGELFF
TGCAGCGTTCTACTCAGCTTGAACACCGGGGAGCTGTTTTTT
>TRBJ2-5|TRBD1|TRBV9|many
CASSVDRGRVATQYF
TGTGCCAGCAGCGTAGATAGGGGGCGAGTCGCGACCCAGTACTTC
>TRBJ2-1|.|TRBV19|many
CASKPRSNYNEQFF
TGTGCCAGTAAGCCGCGGAGCAACTACAATGAGCAGTTCTTC
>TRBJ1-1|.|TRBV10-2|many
CASSDWGMNTEAFF
TGCGCCAGCAGTGATTGGGGCATGAACACTGAAGCTTTCTTT
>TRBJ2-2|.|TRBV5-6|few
CASSLRHLGTGELFF
TGTGCCAGCAGCTTGAGACACCTTGGGACCGGGGAGCTGTTTTTT
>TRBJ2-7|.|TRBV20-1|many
CSAGPRQVREQYF
TGCAGTGCCGGCCCCCGACAGGTGAGGGAGCAGTACTTC
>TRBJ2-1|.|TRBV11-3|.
CASSATGEQFF
TGTGCCAGCAGCGCAACAGGCGAGCAGTTCTTC
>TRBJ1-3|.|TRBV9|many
CASSPGVAARTTIYF
TGTGCCAGCAGCCCGGGGGTAGCTGCTCGTACCACCATATATTTT
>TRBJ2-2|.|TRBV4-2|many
CASSQDRGFNGELFF
TGTGCCAGCAGCCAAGATCGAGGGTTTAACGGGGAGCTGTTTTTT
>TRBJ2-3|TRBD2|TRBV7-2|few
CASSLGRGGQDTQYF
TGTGCCAGCAGCTTAGGGCGGGGGGGCCAGGATACGCAGTATTTT
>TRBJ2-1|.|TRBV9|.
CASSVGANNEQFF
TGTGCCAGCAGCGTCGGAGCTAACAATGAGCAGTTCTTC
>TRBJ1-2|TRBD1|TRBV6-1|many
CASSFDRANGYTF
TGTGCCAGCAGTTTCGACAGGGCGAATGGCTACACCTTC
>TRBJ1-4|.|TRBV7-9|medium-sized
CASTFVEGGLNEKLFF
TGTGCCAGCACCTTCGTAGAGGGGGGTTTGAATGAAAAACTGTTTTTT
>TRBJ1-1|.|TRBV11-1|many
CASSPGTLGEAFF
TGTGCCAGCAGCCCCGGGACGTTGGGGGAAGCTTTCTTT
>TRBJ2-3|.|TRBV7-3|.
CASSLDHTDTQYF
TGTGCCAGCAGCTTGGACCACACAGATACGCAGTATTTT
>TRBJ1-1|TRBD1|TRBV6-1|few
CASSEEGADTEAFF
TGTGCCAGCAGTGAAGAGGGGGCGGACACTGAAGCTTTCTTT
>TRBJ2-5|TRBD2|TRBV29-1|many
CSGARGGSAETQYF
TGCAGCGGGGCCCGGGGGGGCTCTGCAGAGACCCAGTACTTC
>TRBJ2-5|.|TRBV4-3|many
CASSQGPEETQYF
TGCGCCAGCAGCCAAGGACCCGAAGAGACCCAGTACTTC
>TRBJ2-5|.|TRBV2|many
CASTQGLKETQYF
TGTGCCAGCACACAGGGCCTCAAAGAGACCCAGTACTTC
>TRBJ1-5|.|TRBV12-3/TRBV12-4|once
CASSTSFQPQHF
TGTGCCAGCAGCACCTCCTTTCAGCCCCAGCATTTT
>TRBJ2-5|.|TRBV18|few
CASSPRWGETQYF
TGTGCCAGCTCACCTCGCTGGGGAGAGACCCAGTACTTC